Shown below are 11 T cell receptor beta chains from a single sample sequenced in a study of vaccination and CD4 T cells after COVID-19. The sample's treatment: roughly 11-day PBMC culture with coronavirus spike peptide pools or control peptides (ViraFEST assay). These receptors are not linked to any known antigen. The study sequenced cultured CD4+ T cell DNA using the Oncomine TCR Beta short-read assay. TCRdb reanalysed the PCR reads using MiXCR and keeps one entry per CDR3 protein. The sample holds some 10,000 distinct CDR3 sequences; 66% are singletons and the top ten take roughly 27%. Specimen: CD4+ T cells from blood, cultured in vitro. The receptors were gathered from a human donor who had recovered from COVID-19.

The CDR3 DNA reads TGTGCCAGATCGCAGGGCACTGAAAAACTGTTTTTT. Encoded protein: CARSQGTEKLFF. V gene TRBV11-2 combines with J gene TRBJ1-4; D might be TRBD1 (5 bases). The CDR3 is made up of 12 amino acids. Looked up from germline, CDR1 is SGHAT and CDR2 is FQNNGV. Trimming stripped 9 bases from V and 7 bases from J, with 12 bases between.

On this clonotype itself: Its ends do not fully match the called genes, so a read error is possible. This chain uses TRBV10-3 with TRBJ1-4, with unresolved D. In germline, CDR1 is ENHRY, CDR2 SYGVKD. The CDR3 covers 15 residues. CDR3 residues: CASSYSVGPNEKLFF. The CDR3 DNA reads TGTGCCAGCAGTTACTCAGTGGGCCCTAATGAAAAACTGTTTTTT.

The chain combines TRBV27 with TRBJ2-3, with D perhaps matching TRBD1 or TRBD2 (5 bases each). Deletions cut 7 bases from V and 7 bases from J, with 24 bases between. CDR3 length equals 16 residues. Germline loops: CDR1 MNHEY, CDR2 SMNVEV (reference sequence). CDR3 sequence reads: CASTQRIGGMGNTQYF. The CDR3 DNA follows: TGTGCCAGCACCCAACGAATTGGGGGTATGGGAAATACGCAGTATTTT.

V is TRBV5-4 and J is TRBJ1-4, with D unresolved. The germline V gene has CDR1 SGHNT and CDR2 YYREEE (reference sequence). This CDR3 is 18 amino acids long. V was pared by 0 bases and J by 0 bases, with 15 bases between. The CDR3 region is CASSLDPPTWATNEKLFF. The CDR3 bases are TGTGCCAGCAGCTTGGATCCCCCCACTTGGGCAACTAATGAAAAACTGTTTTTT.

The chain couples TRBV30 to TRBJ2-1; 8 nucleotides agree with TRBD1. The CDR3 loop spans 15 amino acids. Germline CDR1 is GTSNPN and CDR2 is SVGIG (reference sequence). V lost 3 bases and J lost 4; bases outside the gene matches: 8. The CDR3 DNA follows: TGTGCCTGGAGCCGGACAGGGACGTATTACAATGAGCAGTTCTTC. Protein product: CAWSRTGTYYNEQFF.

The chain has TRBV5-4 and TRBJ2-1, with D perhaps TRBD1 (6 bases). The V gene lost 4 bases and the J gene lost 2 bases, with 13 bases spanning the gap. CDR1 and CDR2 (germline): SGHNT, YYREEE (reference sequence). CDR3 length equals 15 residues. CDR3 region: CASSGDRWTYNEQFF. CDR3 bases: TGTGCCAGCAGCGGCGACAGGTGGACCTACAATGAGCAGTTCTTC. The whole variable domain, remainder taken from reference TRBV5-4 and TRBJ2-1, is ETGVTQSPTHLIKTRGQQVTLRCSSQSGHNTVSWYQQALGQGPQFIFQYYREEENGRGNFPPRFSGLQFPNYSSELNVNALELDDSALYLCASSGDRWTYNEQFFGPGTRLTVL.

V usage is TRBV5-1 and J usage is TRBJ1-5; no clear D gene. Germline-derived CDR1 and CDR2 are SGHRS and YFSETQ. Trimming left V 4 bases short and J 7 bases short, with 9 bases between. The CDR3 spans 12 residues. The CDR3 is CASSEGGQPQHF. The DNA for the CDR3 is TGCGCCAGCAGCGAGGGAGGACAGCCCCAGCATTTT. The entire variable domain, with the rest obtained from reference TRBV5-1 and TRBJ1-5, is as follows: KAGVTQTPRYLIKTRGQQVTLSCSPISGHRSVSWYQQTPGQGLQFLFEYFSETQRNKGNFPGRFSGRQFSNSRSEMNVSTLELGDSALYLCASSEGGQPQHFGDGTRLSIL.

The CDR3 reads CASSPDPIGQETQYF. The CDR3, as DNA: TGTGCCAGCAGCCCAGACCCGATTGGGCAAGAGACCCAGTACTTC. The chain couples TRBV9 to TRBJ2-5; unclear D gene. The CDR3 totals 15 residues. The V gene lost 4 bases and the J gene lost 2 bases, with 15 bases spanning the gap. The V gene's germline CDR1 is SGDLS and CDR2 YYNGEE.

The J gene is TRBJ2-7, the V gene TRBV20-1, with no clear D. Germline V gives CDR1 DFQATT, CDR2 SNEGSKA (reference sequence). The CDR3 length is 12 residues. Trimming pared 4 bases from V and 0 bases from J, leaving 7 bases between. CDR3 residues: CSATDFSYEQYF. The CDR3 DNA reads TGCAGTGCTACGGATTTCTCCTACGAGCAGTACTTC.

CDR3 sequence reads: CASSYSSLNEQFF. As DNA, the CDR3 is TGTGCCAGCAGTTACTCTTCTCTTAATGAGCAGTTCTTC. The J gene is TRBJ2-1, the V gene TRBV6-5; D not resolved. V lost 0 bases and J lost 7, with 7 bases in between. The germline V gene has CDR1 MNHEY and CDR2 SVGAGI. This CDR3 comprises 13 residues.

This chain uses TRBV12-3 or TRBV12-4 with TRBJ2-6; D gene ambiguous. V lost 6 bases and J lost 1, with 4 bases in between. The CDR3 covers 13 residues. CDR3 in amino acids: CASRDSGANVLTF. The CDR3 DNA is TGTGCCAGCAGGGATTCTGGGGCCAACGTCCTGACTTTC.